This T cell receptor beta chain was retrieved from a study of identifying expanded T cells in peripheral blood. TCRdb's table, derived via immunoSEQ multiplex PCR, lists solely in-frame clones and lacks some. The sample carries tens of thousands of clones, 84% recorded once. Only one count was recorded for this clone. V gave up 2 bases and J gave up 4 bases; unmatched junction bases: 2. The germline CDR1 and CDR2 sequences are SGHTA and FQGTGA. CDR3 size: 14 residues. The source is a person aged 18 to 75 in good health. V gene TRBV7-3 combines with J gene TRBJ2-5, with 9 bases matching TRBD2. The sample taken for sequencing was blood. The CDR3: CASSLGGRAETQYF. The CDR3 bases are TGTGCCAGCAGCTTAGGCGGGAGGGCAGAGACCCAGTACTTC.